Presented here are 9 T cell receptor beta chains from one specimen sequenced in a study of blood T cell repertoires in COVID-19. Data came from immunoSEQ multiplex PCR; TCRdb stores just in-frame clones and leaves some out. This sample yields about 50,000 clones, of which over 90% are seen a single time; roughly 9.7% belongs to the top ten. The sample taken for sequencing was peripheral blood. The receptor set was obtained from a woman at least 80 years old with acute or convalescent COVID-19.

The V and J genes are TRBV3-1 (or the pseudogene TRBV3-2) and TRBJ2-1; D remains ambiguous. The CDR3 loop spans 14 amino acids. V was trimmed by 1 base and J by 3 bases, leaving 7 bases between them. CDR1 LGHDT and CDR2 YNNKEL come from the germline V gene (reference sequence). The CDR3 region has the DNA TGTGCCAGCAGCCAAGTTAGCAGCTACAATGAGCAGTTCTTC. Its protein is CASSQVSSYNEQFF.

The chain is built from TRBV18 and TRBJ2-1; no firm D call. The length of the CDR3 is 13 residues. The germline CDR1 and CDR2 sequences are KGHSH and LQKENI. Trimming shortened V by 3 bases and J by 10 bases, and 13 bases separated the two germline ends. CDR3 region: CASSPQWADEQFF. In DNA form, the CDR3 reads TGTGCCAGCTCACCCCAGTGGGCTGACGAGCAGTTCTTC.

The table lists this clone with a count of one. CDR3 residues: CASSDEGREQYF. CDR3 coding DNA: TGTGCCAGCAGTGACGAGGGCCGGGAGCAGTACTTC. This sequence joins TRBV2 and TRBJ2-7, with D maybe TRBD2 (5 bases). Trimming took 3 bases from V and 7 from J, leaving 10 bases between them. This CDR3 comprises 12 residues. Germline lookup yields CDR1 SNHLY and CDR2 FYNNEI.

The chain carries TRBV29-1 and TRBJ2-2, with 10 bases identical to TRBD2. The CDR3 runs to 16 residues. V lost 6 bases and J lost 6; bases outside the gene matches: 13. CDR1 and CDR2 (germline): SQVTM, ANQGSEA. The CDR3 spells CSVQFDRTSGPGELFF. In DNA form, the CDR3 reads TGCAGCGTCCAATTTGACAGGACTAGCGGTCCCGGGGAGCTGTTTTTT.

V is TRBV6-1 and J is TRBJ2-1, with TRBD2 identical over 13 bases. The CDR3 spans 15 residues. In germline, CDR1 is MNHNS, CDR2 SASEGT. V gave up 1 base and J gave up 6 bases; unmatched junction bases: 0. In DNA form, the CDR3 reads TGTGCCAGCAGTGAAGGGACTAGCGGGAGCAATGAGCAGTTCTTC. This encodes CASSEGTSGSNEQFF.

The chain couples TRBV30 to TRBJ2-7; 8 bases align to TRBD2. CDR3 length equals 13 residues. V lost 3 bases, J lost 7 bases, and 8 bases stayed unmatched. Germline CDR1 is GTSNPN and CDR2 is SVGIG (reference sequence). CDR3 loop: CAWRPSSGREQYF. The CDR3 DNA reads as TGTGCCTGGAGGCCGTCTAGCGGGCGTGAGCAGTACTTC.

The chain links TRBV6-4 to TRBJ2-3, with 8 bases matching TRBD1. This CDR3 comprises 18 residues. Germline V gene lookup returns CDR1 MRHNA and CDR2 SNTAGT. V shed 1 base, J shed 5 bases, and the junction held 14 bases outside the gene matches. CDR3 loop: CASSDFAATGAVLDTQYF. The CDR3 DNA reads TGTGCCAGCAGTGACTTTGCCGCGACAGGGGCGGTGTTAGATACGCAGTATTTT.

The chain uses TRBV29-1 and TRBJ2-1, with 8 bases that match TRBD2. Germline values: CDR1 SQVTM, CDR2 ANQGSEA. This CDR3 is built from 12 residues. Trimming removed 1 base from V and 9 bases from J; junction bases left unmatched: 2. CDR3: CSVEGTSPEQFF. In DNA form, the CDR3 reads TGCAGCGTTGAAGGGACTAGCCCTGAGCAGTTCTTC.

This chain joins TRBV5-1 and TRBJ2-7; D is possibly TRBD2 (6 bases). Deletions cut 5 bases from V and 4 bases from J, with 16 bases between. The CDR3 extends over 14 amino acids. The germline CDR1 and CDR2 sequences are SGHRS and YFSETQ. This CDR3 reads CASRPLERAYEQYF. CDR3 DNA sequence: TGCGCCAGCAGACCCCTAGAGCGGGCTTACGAGCAGTACTTC.